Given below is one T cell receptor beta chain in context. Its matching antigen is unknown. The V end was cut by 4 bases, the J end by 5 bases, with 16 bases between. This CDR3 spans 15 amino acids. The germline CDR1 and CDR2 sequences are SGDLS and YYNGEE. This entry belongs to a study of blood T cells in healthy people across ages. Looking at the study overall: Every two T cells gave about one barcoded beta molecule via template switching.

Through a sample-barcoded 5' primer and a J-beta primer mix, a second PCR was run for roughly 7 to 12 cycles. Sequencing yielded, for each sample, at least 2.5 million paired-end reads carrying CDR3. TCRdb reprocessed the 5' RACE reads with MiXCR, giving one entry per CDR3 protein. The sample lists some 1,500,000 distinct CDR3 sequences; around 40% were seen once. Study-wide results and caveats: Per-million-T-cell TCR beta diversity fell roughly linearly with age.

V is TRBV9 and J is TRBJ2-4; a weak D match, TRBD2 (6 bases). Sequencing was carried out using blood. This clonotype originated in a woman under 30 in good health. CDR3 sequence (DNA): TGTGCCAGCAGCCCCCGGGACTGGGCCGAAAACATTCAGTACTTC. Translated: CASSPRDWAENIQYF.